This TCR beta chain comes out of a study of blood T cell repertoires in COVID-19. Study context: The United States, Italy and Spain provided the acute and convalescent COVID-19 samples. In each case, the material was cDNA or gDNA derived from T cells, B-cell-depleted T cells, or PBMCs.

This clone has just a few counts. CDR3 length: 14 residues. Germline V gene data show CDR1 as SGHNT and CDR2 as YYREEE (reference sequence). V shed 0 bases and J shed 7 bases, with 11 bases lying between them. Per the original data handling: Counts of nucleated cells, estimated from reference gene primer amplification, were obtained. Using immunoSEQ multiplex PCR, the repertoire was profiled, and TCRdb retains in-frame clones only, with some absent. V, J and clone size were drawn from that table, and D and trimming were deduced from the DNA. The sample lists 100,000 to 150,000 clones, approximately 74% occurring once. Seattle participants joined during active infection and were tracked over time.

Sequences were obtained from peripheral blood. The sequence was collected from a man aged 80 or over with COVID-19, enrolled during active disease. V usage is TRBV5-4 and J usage is TRBJ2-1; D unresolved. This CDR3 is CASSLGGAGNEQFF. CDR3 DNA sequence: TGTGCCAGCAGCTTGGGCGGTGCTGGGAATGAGCAGTTCTTC.